Below, one TCR beta chain is given with its context. The antigen remains unidentified. This may be a read error: a much more frequent sequence differs by one nucleotide. The record originates from a study of CD8+CD57+ T cells in acquired aplastic anemia. General study findings and limits: About 29 CD8+ CDR3 sequences occurred in both the patients and the controls.

This CDR3 has 16 amino acids. It was genomic DNA that served as the template for profiling TCR beta VDJ and CDR3. TCRdb processed the reads anew with MiXCR; each CDR3 protein has one entry. The sample shows about 81,000 distinct CDR3 sequences, more than 40% of them seen only once. The sample was sorted CD4+, CD8+, or CD8+CD57+ T cells (not recorded which) from PBMCs. The chain has TRBV12-3 or TRBV12-4 and TRBJ1-2; TRBD1 matches at 9 bases. This clonotype originated in a human donor in good health, serving as a control. Written as DNA, the CDR3 is TGTGCCTGCAGTTTGCGGGGACAGGGACCTTCCTATGGCTACACCTTC. It specifies CACSLRGQGPSYGYTF.